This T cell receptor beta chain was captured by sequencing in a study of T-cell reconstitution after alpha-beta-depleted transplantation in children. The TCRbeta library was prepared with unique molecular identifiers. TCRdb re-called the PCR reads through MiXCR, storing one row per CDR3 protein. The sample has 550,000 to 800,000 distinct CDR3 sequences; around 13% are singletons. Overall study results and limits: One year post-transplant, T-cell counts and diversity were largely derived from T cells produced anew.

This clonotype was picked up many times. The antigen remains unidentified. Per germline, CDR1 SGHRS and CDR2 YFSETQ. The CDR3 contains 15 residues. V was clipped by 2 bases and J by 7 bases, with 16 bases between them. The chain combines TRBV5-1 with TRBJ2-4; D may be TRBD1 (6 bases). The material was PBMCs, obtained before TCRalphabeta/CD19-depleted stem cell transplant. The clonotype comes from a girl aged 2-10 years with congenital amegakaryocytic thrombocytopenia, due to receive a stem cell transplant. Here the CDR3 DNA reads TGCGCCAGCAGCTTCCGAACAGGGATTGGGAACATTCAGTACTTC. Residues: CASSFRTGIGNIQYF.